These T cell receptor beta chains were read from a single sample in a study of T cell responses to AZD1222 COVID-19 vaccine. Method: immunoSEQ multiplex PCR; TCRdb's copy keeps in-frame clones and lacks some. The repertoire holds around 130,000 clones, roughly 89% seen once, with 5% to 6% in the top ten. Specimen: peripheral blood, collected on day 0 of AZD1222 vaccination. The receptors derive from an adult in good health. CDR3s include the opening cysteine and the closing phenylalanine or tryptophan. Fields, in order: J gene, D gene, V gene, clone size, CDR3 DNA, CDR3 protein. The D gene is left open where the match is weak. Clone sizes are given selectively: once, few, many, or a class where the clone is expanded.

TRBJ1-3 NA TRBV29-1 NA TGCAGCGTTGAATCGGCAAACACCATATATTTT CSVESANTIYF
TRBJ2-7 NA TRBV5-4 NA TGTGCCAGCAGCTTGGGGTCCAGGACCTACGAGCAGTACTTC CASSLGSRTYEQYF
TRBJ1-2 NA TRBV14 NA TGTGCCAGCAGCCAAGAATTGGGAATCCCCCCCTTCGACACCTTC CASSQELGIPPFDTF
TRBJ2-5 TRBD1 TRBV5-6 once TGTGCCAGCAGCTCCGGGGACAGGGCTCAAGAGACCCAGTACTTC CASSSGDRAQETQYF
TRBJ1-5 NA TRBV6-5 NA TGTGCCAGCAGTATCCGATTAGATCAGCCCCAGCATTTT CASSIRLDQPQHF
TRBJ2-1 NA TRBV19 NA TGTGCCAGTAGTCCCAGGGCGGGGACCCCCAAGGGCTACAATGAGCAGTTCTTC CASSPRAGTPKGYNEQFF
TRBJ1-2 TRBD1 TRBV2 NA TGTGCCAGACGGAACACCGGGACAGGACACAACTATGGCTACACCTTC CARRNTGTGHNYGYTF
TRBJ1-5 NA TRBV9 NA TGTGCCAGCAGCGTAGCAGGGGATGATCAGCCCCAGCATTTT CASSVAGDDQPQHF
TRBJ2-5 TRBD2 TRBV6-1 NA TGTGCCAGCAGTGAAGCGATAGCGGGAAACGGGGAGACCCAGTACTTC CASSEAIAGNGETQYF
TRBJ1-1 NA TRBV19 NA TGTGCCAGTAGTATCCCACGGGGGACTGAAGCTTTCTTT CASSIPRGTEAFF
TRBJ1-2 NA TRBV11-2 NA TGTGCCAGCAGCGTATTTCAGCACAGCTATGGCTACACCTTC CASSVFQHSYGYTF
TRBJ2-5 NA TRBV30 once TGTGCCTGGAGTTCGGGCGCAGCGTTGGCCCAGTACTTC CAWSSGAALAQYF
TRBJ2-6 NA TRBV19 NA TGTGCCAGTACATTAAGGGGTACTGGGGCCAACGTCCTGACTTTC CASTLRGTGANVLTF
TRBJ2-2 TRBD2 TRBV7-7 NA TGTGCTAGCAGCTTTAGCGGGTTCACCGGGGAGCTGTTTTTT CASSFSGFTGELFF
TRBJ2-7 NA TRBV11-2 NA TGTGCCAGCAGCTTAGAAGGGAAGCAGTACTTC CASSLEGKQYF
TRBJ1-1 NA TRBV19 NA TGTGCCAGTAGTATGGGGGAAAGGGTGGGCACTGAAGCTTTCTTT CASSMGERVGTEAFF
TRBJ2-5 NA TRBV5-5 NA TGTGCCAGCAGCTTCCGGGAGACCCAGTACTTC CASSFRETQYF